The clone carrying this T cell receptor beta chain appeared a single time. Its antigen is undetermined. The V gene's germline CDR1 is SGHRS and CDR2 YFSETQ. Trimming shortened V by 0 bases and J by 7 bases, and 17 bases separated the two germline ends. This CDR3 is 16 amino acids long. This record belongs to a study of cytomegalovirus exposure and HLA in healthy donors. Study details: The 120 validation repertoires, a later analysis reported, used the same platform as the roughly 660 repertoires from the first cohort. Whole-study findings and limits: As confirmed in vitro, three CMV-associated chains were specific for CMV antigens. A later analysis found first-cohort TCR clusters tended to co-occur in the 110 or so validation repertoires.

The protocol was immunoSEQ multiplex PCR, while the TCRdb copy is restricted to in-frame clones and leaves out a portion. The table records some 160,000 clones, about 89% of them present only once. What was sequenced was PBMCs. This receptor was taken from a man in his late teens or twenties in good health and CMV-seronegative. The rearrangement uses TRBV5-1 and TRBJ2-4; D perhaps matches TRBD2 (5 bases). The CDR3 here is CASSLARSREGNIQYF. CDR3 DNA sequence: TGCGCCAGCAGCTTGGCGCGTAGTAGAGAGGGCAACATTCAGTACTTC.